A single sample is the source of the 5 T cell receptor beta chains below, sequenced in a study of T cell responses to AZD1222 COVID-19 vaccine (dated by TCRdb to about 2021). Taken with the paper, the label for time point translates to: baseline before first vaccination. The library was generated by the immunoSEQ multiplex PCR assay. TCRdb took this table from immuneACCESS and kept in-frame rearrangements with V and J called. Such tables lack part of the clones; where checked against another copy, unresolved V genes explain under half of the gap, and the rest is unexplained. The sample yields around 130,000 clones; 70% to 90% were counted once. Approximately 12% of the sample rests with the top ten. Sequencing used peripheral blood, obtained on day 0 of AZD1222 vaccination. The receptors stem from an adult in good health.

V and J are TRBV27 and TRBJ2-1; 7 bases agree with TRBD2. CDR3 length: 14 residues. V gave up 9 bases and J gave up 0 bases; unmatched junction bases: 5. The V gene's germline CDR1 is MNHEY and CDR2 SMNVEV (reference sequence). DNA for the CDR3: TGTGCCAGGCGGCGCGGGAGCTCCTACAATGAGCAGTTCTTC. This sequence encodes CARRRGSSYNEQFF.

The rearrangement links TRBV2 to TRBJ1-4; D is perhaps TRBD1 (5 bases). The CDR3 contains 15 residues. Germline V gives CDR1 SNHLY, CDR2 FYNNEI. Trimming took off 4 bases at V and 6 bases at J, with 15 bases between the two ends. The CDR3 DNA is TGTGCCAGCAGTGCCGGTTGGGGGAGGGATGAAAAACTGTTTTTT. Protein product: CASSAGWGRDEKLFF.

This clone showed up just once. The chain recombines TRBV21-1 with TRBJ1-5; TRBD1, the table's D call, was not compared with the DNA. TRBV21-1 is a recognized pseudogene. This CDR3 has 12 amino acids. CDR3 region: CASSAPGVPQHF. CDR3 coding DNA: TGTGCCAGCAGCGCCCCAGGGGTACCCCAGCATTTT.

The genes are TRBV7-2 and TRBJ1-2; TRBD1 matches at 10 bases. Per germline, CDR1 SGHTA and CDR2 FQGNSA. This CDR3 region has 16 residues. Unmatched junction bases numbered 6, after V lost 1 base and J lost 4 bases. The CDR3 region is CASSLGTTGGFYGYTF. Here the CDR3 DNA reads TGTGCCAGCAGCTTAGGGACGACAGGGGGCTTCTATGGCTACACCTTC.

J is TRBJ1-5 and V is TRBV28; possible D gene TRBD1, 6 bases. This CDR3 is 21 amino acids long. V was cut by 7 bases and J by 5 bases, with 36 bases left in between. Germline V CDR1 and CDR2: MDHEN, SYDVKM. The chain's CDR3 is CASTSGGTWDPIAARDQPQHF. Written as DNA, the CDR3 is TGTGCCAGCACAAGCGGCGGGACATGGGACCCAATCGCTGCCCGGGATCAGCCCCAGCATTTT. Based on the CDR3 plus reference TRBV28 and TRBJ1-5, the full variable domain is DVKVTQSSRYLVKRTGEKVFLECVQDMDHENMFWYRQDPGLGLRLIYFSYDVKMKEKGDIPEGYSVSREKKERFSLILESASTNQTSMYLCASTSGGTWDPIAARDQPQHFGDGTRLSIL.